The rows below give T cell receptor beta chains drawn from one sample of a study of control samples from healthy donors and cancer patients. The protocol was immunoSEQ multiplex PCR, while the TCRdb copy is restricted to in-frame clones and leaves out a portion. This sample yields over 55,000 clones, of which more than 85% are seen a single time; roughly 0.91% belongs to the top ten. The sample was PBMCs. The receptors derive from a man younger than 40 with colorectal cancer. Each CDR3 is given with its conserved first and last residue. The D gene is left open where the match is weak. Clone size is given for some rows only: seen once, a few or many times, or a class if the clone is expanded.

>-|few|TRBJ1-3|TRBV18
TGTGCCAGCTCACCACGGGAGGAAAACACCATATATTTT
CASSPREENTIYF
>TRBD1|-|TRBJ2-2|TRBV6-5
TGTGCCAGCAGACTTGACAGGGCGAGCGGGGAGCTGTTTTTT
CASRLDRASGELFF
>TRBD1|-|TRBJ2-1|TRBV30
TGTGCCTGGAGTGTACGGACAGGGGGCTACAATGAGCAGTTCTTC
CAWSVRTGGYNEQFF
>-|-|TRBJ1-4|TRBV2
TGTGCCAGCAGTGAAGACAGGGAAGCTCCTAATGAAAAACTGTTTTTT
CASSEDREAPNEKLFF
>-|-|TRBJ1-2|TRBV7-2
TGTGCCAGCAGCAAGCAAACAGGGATAGCTAACTATGGCTACACCTTC
CASSKQTGIANYGYTF
>TRBD1|-|TRBJ1-2|TRBV24-1
TGTGCCACCCGAGACAGGGGGGACGGCTACACCTTC
CATRDRGDGYTF
>TRBD2|-|TRBJ2-3|TRBV7-6
TGTGCCAGCAGCGACGGGCGGCTAGCGGTTCGCACAGATACGCAGTATTTT
CASSDGRLAVRTDTQYF
>-|-|TRBJ1-2|TRBV10-3
TGTGCCATCAGTGGCCAAACTAACTATGGCTACACCTTC
CAISGQTNYGYTF
>-|-|TRBJ1-2|TRBV6-5
TGTGCCAGCAGTTTCTCCGGGACGGATGTCTATGGCTACACCTTC
CASSFSGTDVYGYTF
>-|-|TRBJ2-3|TRBV5-6
TGTGCCAGCAGCCCGGGGGGCTCCCAGAGGCATACGCAGTATTTT
CASSPGGSQRHTQYF
>TRBD1|-|TRBJ1-5|TRBV2
TGTGCCAGCAGCGGACAGGGGGCGCGGAGCAATCAGCCCCAGCATTTT
CASSGQGARSNQPQHF
>-|-|TRBJ2-5|TRBV18
TGTGCCAGCTCACATCGACAGGAGAGACAAGAGACCCAGTACTTC
CASSHRQERQETQYF
>TRBD1|-|TRBJ1-1|TRBV9
TGTGCCAGCAGTTCAGGGGGCCTGGGCACTGAAGCTTTCTTT
CASSSGGLGTEAFF
>-|-|TRBJ1-5|TRBV6-1
TGTGCCAGCAGTGAGAGACGGCATCAGCCCCAGCATTTT
CASSERRHQPQHF
>-|-|TRBJ1-1|TRBV5-1
TGCGCCAGCAGCTTGTGGCTAAACACTGAAGCTTTCTTT
CASSLWLNTEAFF
>-|few|TRBJ1-6|TRBV2
TGTGCCAGCATTCCGTCAAGAAATTCACCCCTCCACTTT
CASIPSRNSPLHF
>TRBD1|once|TRBJ1-1|TRBV19
TGTGCCAGTAGTATATTGCAGGGGGAATCGGTCACTGAAGCTTTCTTT
CASSILQGESVTEAFF
>-|-|TRBJ2-7|TRBV25-1
TGTGCCAGCAGTGCACATTCATACGAGCAGTACTTC
CASSAHSYEQYF
>-|few|TRBJ2-3|TRBV24-1
TGTGCCACCAGTCGAAAGGCAGATACGCAGTATTTT
CATSRKADTQYF
>-|-|TRBJ1-5|TRBV7-8
TGTGCCAGCAGCTTAGGAGCGGGAGAGAATCAGCCCCAGCATTTT
CASSLGAGENQPQHF
>-|-|TRBJ2-1|TRBV27
TGTGCCAGCAGTTTATGGGGGCCGGGTGAGCAGTTCTTC
CASSLWGPGEQFF
>-|-|TRBJ1-2|TRBV5-4
TGTGCCAGCGGAACAGGAGGAGAGTTACATGGCTACACCTTC
CASGTGGELHGYTF
>TRBD1|-|TRBJ2-2|TRBV30
TGTGCCCCCCCCGACGGGGACAGGGGGCTAACCGGGGAGCTGTTTTTT
CAPPDGDRGLTGELFF
>TRBD1|-|TRBJ1-5|TRBV19
TGTGCCAGTACCACAGGGGGCCCCTATAGCAATCAGCCCCAGCATTTT
CASTTGGPYSNQPQHF
>-|-|TRBJ1-2|TRBV5-4
TGTGCCAGCAGCTTGGTCTCACTGAACTATGGCTACACCTTC
CASSLVSLNYGYTF
>TRBD1|-|TRBJ1-1|TRBV5-8
TGTGCCAGCAGCCTCAGGACAGGTTCAACCCGAGCTTTCTTT
CASSLRTGSTRAFF
>-|once|TRBJ1-2|TRBV4-3
TGCGCCAGCAGCCAAGAAGGTGGCAGCTATGGCTACACCTTC
CASSQEGGSYGYTF
>TRBD1|-|TRBJ2-5|TRBV18
TGTGCCAGCTCTACGACAGGGTTTGGAGAGACCCAGTACTTC
CASSTTGFGETQYF
>-|-|TRBJ1-2|TRBV29-1
TGCAGCGTTGGGGCGGGGTTGACATCGGCGGGGAACTATGGCTACACCTTC
CSVGAGLTSAGNYGYTF
>-|-|TRBJ2-7|TRBV23-1
TGCGCCAGCAGTCAGTTTCGGGCAGGAAGCTCCTACGAGCAGTACTTC
CASSQFRAGSSYEQYF
>TRBD2|-|TRBJ2-4|TRBV7-2
TGTGCCAGCAGCACCCGACTAGCGGGGGGGTTGGGAAACATTCAGTACTTC
CASSTRLAGGLGNIQYF
>-|-|TRBJ2-7|TRBV27
TGTGCCAGCAGTTCCTCCAACGAGCAGTACTTC
CASSSSNEQYF
>-|-|TRBJ1-6|TRBV19
TGTGCCAGTAGTATAGAGAGATATTCACCCCTCCACTTT
CASSIERYSPLHF
>TRBD1|-|TRBJ2-3|TRBV9
TGTGCCAGCAGCGAGGGAGACAGGGTCACAGATACGCAGTATTTT
CASSEGDRVTDTQYF
>-|-|TRBJ2-2|TRBV4-3
TGCGCCAGCAGCCCAGGCACCGGGGAGCTGTTTTTT
CASSPGTGELFF
>TRBD2|-|TRBJ2-7|TRBV9
TGTGCCAGCAGCCCCTCTGGGATAGCGGGGGGTTACGAGCAGTACTTC
CASSPSGIAGGYEQYF
>-|-|TRBJ1-2|TRBV5-8
TGTGCCAGCAGCTATGTGGACAGTCGTTCCTATGGCTACACCTTC
CASSYVDSRSYGYTF
>TRBD1|-|TRBJ1-5|TRBV6-5
TGTGCCAGCAGTCTTGGGACAGGTGCTTTGCCCCAGCATTTT
CASSLGTGALPQHF
>-|-|TRBJ1-6|TRBV5-5
TGTGCCAGCAGCTTGGGACGGTATAATTCACCCCTCCACTTT
CASSLGRYNSPLHF
>-|once|TRBJ1-2|TRBV18
TGTGCCAGCTCACTGAAAGAGGACTATGGCTACACCTTC
CASSLKEDYGYTF
>-|-|TRBJ1-1|TRBV15
TGTGCCACCAGCAGAGACGATTGGGGGACTGAAGCTTTCTTT
CATSRDDWGTEAFF
>-|-|TRBJ2-3|TRBV5-1
TGCGCCAGCAGCTTGGGCTTCACTGGAACAGATACGCAGTATTTT
CASSLGFTGTDTQYF
>-|-|TRBJ2-2|TRBV2
TGTGCCAGCAGTCGGGACACCGGGGAGCTGTTTTTT
CASSRDTGELFF
>-|-|TRBJ2-2|TRBV30
TGTGCCTGGAACCGGGCCACCGGGGAGCTGTTTTTT
CAWNRATGELFF
>-|-|TRBJ1-1|TRBV12-5
TGTGCTAGTGGTTTGGTACTAAGGGGGTTAGGGACTGAAGCTTTCTTT
CASGLVLRGLGTEAFF
>-|-|TRBJ2-1|TRBV11-2
TGTGCCAGCAGCTTAGCCGATCGGGGACAGTTCTTC
CASSLADRGQFF
>-|-|TRBJ1-1|TRBV6-2/TRBV6-3
TGTGCCAGCAGTCTTTGCTGCGGGGGGCGAGGTGAAGCTTTCTTT
CASSLCCGGRGEAFF
>-|-|TRBJ2-3|TRBV4-1
TGCGCCAGCAGCCAAGATCTGTGGGGCGGGGATACGCAGTATTTT
CASSQDLWGGDTQYF
>-|-|TRBJ1-2|TRBV30
TGTGCCTGGAGAATTTCAGCTAACTATGGCTACACCTTC
CAWRISANYGYTF
>TRBD1|-|TRBJ2-1|TRBV5-1
TGCGCCAGCAGTTATGGACAGGGGGCAGGGAATGAGCAGTTCTTC
CASSYGQGAGNEQFF
>-|-|TRBJ1-1|TRBV4-3
TGCGCCAGCAGCCAAGAAGGGGAGAAGCAAACTGAAGCTTTCTTT
CASSQEGEKQTEAFF
>TRBD2|-|TRBJ2-2|TRBV27
TGTGCCAGCAGTCGGGGGGGCAAGACCGGGGAGCTGTTTTTT
CASSRGGKTGELFF
>-|-|TRBJ2-3|TRBV3-1/TRBV3-2
TGTGCCAGCAGCCTCGTTCCCTATGTGGGTTCGGATACGCAGTATTTT
CASSLVPYVGSDTQYF
>-|-|TRBJ2-7|TRBV19
TGTGCCAGTAGTTCGCCGGGGGCTAAGGACGAGCAGTACTTC
CASSSPGAKDEQYF
>TRBD1|-|TRBJ2-3|TRBV6-2/TRBV6-3
TGTGCCAGCAGTTCAACCGGGACAGGGACGGATACGCAGTATTTT
CASSSTGTGTDTQYF
>-|-|TRBJ1-2|TRBV10-2
TGCGCCAGCAGACGGGTAGCCGAAGGGTCCTATGGCTACACCTTC
CASRRVAEGSYGYTF
>-|-|TRBJ2-2|TRBV5-5
TGTGCCAGCAGCGGGAATACAGATAACACCGGGGAGCTGTTTTTT
CASSGNTDNTGELFF
>TRBD2|-|TRBJ2-3|TRBV10-3
TGTGCCATCAGTGAGTCTAGGGGAGCGGGGGAAAGCACAGATACGCAGTATTTT
CAISESRGAGESTDTQYF
>-|-|TRBJ1-2|TRBV7-9
TGTGCCAGCAGCTTAGTGGCCCGCTACCCATATGGCTACACCTTC
CASSLVARYPYGYTF
>-|-|TRBJ1-3|TRBV5-8
TGTGCCAGCAGCTTGGGGCAGGCCTCTGGAAACACCATATATTTT
CASSLGQASGNTIYF